These 32 T cell receptor beta chains were all obtained from the same sample, sequenced in a study of T-cell memory formation after mild COVID-19. Each CDR3 protein is one row after TCRdb ran MiXCR on the 5' RACE reads. The sample has 580,000 or so distinct CDR3 sequences; roughly 17% are singletons. Material for sequencing was PBMCs or a T cell subset sorted from them (not recorded which). These receptors were collected from an adult woman who had mild COVID-19 (a few samples of this study predate the infection). Cell type and time point are not known.

The chain couples TRBV20-1 to TRBJ2-1; D gene unclear. V was cut by 0 bases and J by 9 bases, with 18 bases left in between. The CDR3 runs 15 residues. Looked up from germline, CDR1 is DFQATT and CDR2 is SNEGSKA (reference sequence). In nucleotides, the CDR3 is TGCAGTGCTAGAGATCTACCCCAGATTTCGGGTGAGCAGTTCTTC. This sequence encodes CSARDLPQISGEQFF.

This clonotype was seen only a few times. The gene calls are TRBV5-1 and TRBJ2-3; 8 bases are shared with TRBD1. The length of the CDR3 is 17 residues. Germline lookup yields CDR1 SGHRS and CDR2 YFSETQ. The V gene end was trimmed by 4 bases and the J gene end by 0 bases; junction bases not matched to a gene: 10. Here the CDR3 reads CASSEENRGLSTDTQYF. CDR3 coding DNA: TGCGCCAGCAGCGAGGAAAACAGGGGGTTAAGCACAGATACGCAGTATTTT.

The J gene is TRBJ2-5, the V gene TRBV7-2, with D perhaps given as TRBD1 or TRBD2 (5 bases each). Germline lookup yields CDR1 SGHTA and CDR2 FQGNSA. There are 14 residues in the CDR3. V dropped 0 bases and J dropped 5 bases, with 10 bases sitting between them. CDR3 nucleotide sequence: TGTGCCAGCAGCTTAGCGGGACCCGGCGAGACCCAGTACTTC. Translation: CASSLAGPGETQYF. The variable domain in full, with the rest retrieved from reference TRBV7-2 and TRBJ2-5, is GAGVSQSPSNKVTEKGKDVELRCDPISGHTALYWYRQSLGQGLEFLIYFQGNSAPDKSGLPSDRFSAERTGGSVSTLTIQRTQQEDSAVYLCASSLAGPGETQYFGPGTRLLVL.

This clonotype was picked up a small number of times. The rearrangement joins TRBV5-5 to TRBJ2-2, with TRBD2 matching over 9 bases. Germline V gene lookup returns CDR1 SGHKS and CDR2 YYEKEE (reference sequence). The CDR3 contains 22 residues. The V segment lost 1 base and the J segment 0 bases; nucleotides outside the gene matches: 19. For the CDR3, the DNA is TGTGCCAGCAGCTTGAGAGGTAGTGTTAGCGGGGGAGTAATCGCGAACACCGGGGAGCTGTTTTTT. Translating it yields CASSLRGSVSGGVIANTGELFF.

V gene TRBV7-9 combines with J gene TRBJ2-3; D possibly corresponds to TRBD2 (5 bases). The CDR3 has 14 amino acids. Trimming removed 3 bases at V and 5 bases at J, with 12 bases between. Germline V CDR1 and CDR2: SEHNR, FQNEAQ (reference sequence). CDR3 sequence reads: CASSLGRGVDTQYF. The CDR3 DNA sequence: TGTGCCAGCAGCTTGGGGAGAGGAGTAGATACGCAGTATTTT.

The V call is TRBV19, the J call TRBJ1-1, with TRBD1 matching over 8 bases. V lost 4 bases to trimming and J lost 2 bases; unmatched junction nucleotides: 3. Germline lookup yields CDR1 LNHDA and CDR2 SQIVND (reference sequence). The CDR3 length is 14 residues. CDR3 amino acids: CASSTGQGNTEAFF. The DNA for the CDR3 is TGTGCCAGTAGTACCGGACAGGGAAACACTGAAGCTTTCTTT.

This clonotype turned up a few times. J is TRBJ2-1 and V is TRBV20-1; 9 nucleotides align to TRBD1. V shed 4 bases and J 5 bases; nucleotides not matched to a gene: 6. This CDR3 is built from 14 residues. Germline V gene lookup returns CDR1 DFQATT and CDR2 SNEGSKA (reference sequence). The CDR3 here is CSATRQGVNNEQFF. The CDR3 DNA sequence: TGCAGTGCTACGCGACAGGGGGTGAACAATGAGCAGTTCTTC.

The chain is built from TRBV12-3 or TRBV12-4 and TRBJ1-3; D is uncertain. The CDR3 consists of 15 residues. The V end lost 5 bases, the J end lost 3 bases, and 14 bases lay between the germline ends. CDR3 sequence reads: CASSPFPDIGNTIYF. DNA of the CDR3: TGTGCCAGCAGTCCCTTCCCTGACATTGGAAACACCATATATTTT.

The chain employs TRBV25-1 and TRBJ2-3; 8 bases are shared with TRBD1. The germline V gene encodes CDR1 MGHDK and CDR2 SYGVNS. This CDR3 has 16 residues. The junction had 9 bases not matched to a gene; V was cut back by 6 bases and J by 1 base. CDR3 sequence: CASRGWGQERTDTQYF. CDR3 bases: TGTGCCAGCAGGGGGTGGGGACAGGAGCGCACAGATACGCAGTATTTT. The whole variable domain, remainder taken from reference TRBV25-1 and TRBJ2-3, is EADIYQTPRYLVIGTGKKITLECSQTMGHDKMYWYQQDPGMELHLIHYSYGVNSTEKGDLSSESTVSRIRTEHFPLTLESARPSHTSQYLCASRGWGQERTDTQYFGPGTRLTVL.

This clonotype was seen at least ten times. This chain links TRBV11-3 with TRBJ2-1, with 10 positions matching TRBD1. Germline loops: CDR1 SGHNT, CDR2 YENEEA. V dropped 5 bases and J dropped 5; count of bases not matched to a gene: 6. The CDR3 runs 15 residues. This CDR3 reads CASSMTGGFNNEQFF. Here the CDR3 DNA reads TGTGCCAGCAGCATGACAGGGGGCTTCAACAATGAGCAGTTCTTC.

The gene calls are TRBV24-1 and TRBJ2-5; TRBD1 aligns across 8 bases. The V and J ends lost 3 bases and 1 base, in that order; junction bases with no gene match: 3. CDR3 size: 15 residues. Germline CDR1 and CDR2: KGHDR and SFDVKD. The DNA for the CDR3 is TGTGCCACCAGTGATGCCGGGACAGGCCAAGAGACCCAGTACTTC. Amino acid sequence: CATSDAGTGQETQYF.

The rearrangement joins TRBV6-2 or TRBV6-3 to TRBJ2-1; D uncertain. The CDR3 contains 16 residues. V was shortened by 3 bases and J by 0 bases, with 12 bases between the two germline ends. CDR1 is MNHEY and CDR2 is SVGEGT in the germline V gene. CDR3 amino acids: CASSYLSPNSYNEQFF. DNA of the CDR3: TGTGCCAGCAGTTATCTCAGCCCGAACTCCTACAATGAGCAGTTCTTC.

The chain uses TRBV15 and TRBJ2-3, with 8 bases identical to TRBD1. Germline values: CDR1 LNHNV, CDR2 YYDKDF (reference sequence). Losses at the gene ends were 0 bases for V and 0 bases for J; bases not matched to a gene: 5. This CDR3 has 17 residues. The CDR3 reads CATSRDKGTGSTDTQYF. The CDR3 DNA reads as TGTGCCACCAGCAGAGATAAGGGGACAGGTAGCACAGATACGCAGTATTTT.

V usage is TRBV20-1 and J usage is TRBJ2-7; maybe TRBD2 (6 bases). Germline V gene sequence: CDR1 DFQATT, CDR2 SNEGSKA (reference sequence). The CDR3 runs 18 residues. V lost 4 bases to trimming and J lost 5 bases, with 30 bases between them. The CDR3 is CSATPRENGASTRHEQYF. The DNA for the CDR3 is TGCAGTGCTACCCCTCGGGAGAATGGGGCGTCTACGAGGCACGAGCAGTACTTC.

The V gene is TRBV9, the J gene TRBJ1-6; 10 bases align to TRBD1. Germline V lookup: CDR1 SGDLS, CDR2 YYNGEE. V trimming: 0 bases; J trimming: 8 bases; junction bases outside the gene matches: 2. The CDR3 is made up of 15 amino acids. Here the CDR3 DNA reads TGTGCCAGCAGCGTAGGACAGGGGGCTGATTCACCCCTCCACTTT. Protein product: CASSVGQGADSPLHF.

This clonotype turned up a few times. The genes are TRBV6-6 and TRBJ2-3, with D unclear. CDR3 length equals 16 residues. Deletions cut 0 bases from V and 2 bases from J, with 12 bases between. CDR1 is MNHNY and CDR2 is SVGAGI in the germline V gene (reference sequence). This CDR3 reads CASSYSGGTYTDTQYF. CDR3 nucleotides: TGTGCCAGCAGTTACTCAGGCGGAACCTACACAGATACGCAGTATTTT.

This clonotype was counted a few times. This chain joins TRBV5-1 and TRBJ1-6, with 8 bases that match TRBD1. The CDR3 length is 17 residues. The V segment lost 1 base and the J segment 5 bases; nucleotides outside the gene matches: 8. Per the germline V gene, CDR1 is SGHRS and CDR2 is YFSETQ. CDR3 sequence: CASSLKPGQEHNSPLHF. The CDR3 DNA is TGCGCCAGCAGCTTGAAACCGGGACAGGAGCATAATTCACCCCTCCACTTT.

This clonotype has only a few counts. This chain joins TRBV12-3 or TRBV12-4 and TRBJ1-1; perhaps TRBD1 as D (6 bases). The CDR3 covers 12 residues. With 7 bases removed from V and 8 bases from J, the gap between germline ends came to 14 bases. The CDR3 coding sequence is TGTGCCAGCATTCTGGGGGGGCGGGAAGCTTTCTTT. It specifies CASILGGREAFF.

CDR3 DNA: TGTGCCTGGACTAGGTGGTTTGGCACTGAAGCTTTCTTT. Residues: CAWTRWFGTEAFF. The chain couples TRBV30 to TRBJ1-1; unclear D gene. V was cut by 4 bases and J by 4 bases, with 13 bases left in between. CDR3 length: 13 amino acids. In germline, CDR1 is GTSNPN, CDR2 SVGIG (reference sequence).

This clonotype was found a few times. The chain is built from TRBV29-1 and TRBJ2-1; D may be TRBD2 (5 bases). The CDR3 length is 15 residues. Trimming pared 6 bases from V and 2 bases from J, leaving 17 bases between. Germline lookup yields CDR1 SQVTM and CDR2 ANQGSEA. CDR3 nucleotides: TGCAGCGTCCAGAGGGATTGGGAGACCTACAATGAGCAGTTCTTC. Translation: CSVQRDWETYNEQFF.

This rearrangement joins TRBV29-1 to TRBJ1-2, with 8 bases identical to TRBD1. J gave up 4 bases and V 3 bases, and 7 bases lay outside the gene matches. Looked up from germline, CDR1 is SQVTM and CDR2 is ANQGSEA. The CDR3 consists of 14 residues. CDR3 loop: CSVEDRDKGYGYTF. CDR3 bases: TGCAGCGTTGAGGACAGGGATAAGGGCTATGGCTACACCTTC.

This clonotype was counted only a few times. The rearrangement joins TRBV5-1 to TRBJ1-2; D uncertain. V was trimmed by 4 bases and J by 2 bases, leaving 12 bases between them. Germline CDR1 is SGHRS and CDR2 is YFSETQ. This CDR3 is built from 14 residues. The CDR3 protein is CASSQDFSNYGYTF. In nucleotides, the CDR3 is TGCGCCAGCAGCCAGGACTTTTCGAACTATGGCTACACCTTC.

The rearrangement joins TRBV24-1 to TRBJ2-1, with 7 bases matching TRBD2. Losses at the gene ends were 3 bases for V and 6 bases for J; bases not matched to a gene: 7. CDR1 and CDR2 from the germline V gene are KGHDR and SFDVKD. The CDR3 has 15 amino acids. CDR3 nucleotides: TGTGCCACCAGTGATCCCTGGGACTACACCAATGAGCAGTTCTTC. It codes for CATSDPWDYTNEQFF.

This clonotype was seen at least ten times. The chain recombines TRBV7-2 with TRBJ2-3, with D tentatively TRBD2 (6 bases). Trimming left V 5 bases short and J 5 bases short, with 14 bases between. The CDR3 spans 14 residues. Germline CDR1 and CDR2: SGHTA and FQGNSA. The CDR3 nucleotides are TGTGCCAGCAGCCCACGTCCGGGAGAAGATACGCAGTATTTT. Encoded protein: CASSPRPGEDTQYF.

The chain couples TRBV12-3 or TRBV12-4 to TRBJ2-3; D unclear. V was shortened by 2 bases and J by 6 bases, with 6 bases between the two germline ends. This CDR3 contains 12 residues. The CDR3 sequence is CASSLQFDTQYF. CDR3 coding DNA: TGTGCCAGCAGTTTACAGTTTGATACGCAGTATTTT.

The chain combines TRBV12-3 or TRBV12-4 with TRBJ2-1; 8 positions agree with TRBD2. The V segment lost 2 bases and the J segment 2 bases; nucleotides outside the gene matches: 8. The CDR3 sequence is 17 residues long. CDR3 residues: CASSLSGGPTAYNEQFF. DNA for the CDR3: TGTGCCAGCAGTTTATCGGGAGGGCCGACGGCCTACAATGAGCAGTTCTTC.

This clonotype was counted a few times. The chain couples TRBV16 to TRBJ2-2; 9 nucleotides match TRBD2. Germline CDR1 and CDR2: KGHSY and FQNENV. The V gene end was trimmed by 2 bases and the J gene end by 7 bases; junction bases not matched to a gene: 5. The CDR3 has 15 amino acids. The CDR3 sequence is CASSQDSGSDGELFF. CDR3 DNA sequence: TGTGCCAGCAGCCAAGATAGCGGGAGTGACGGGGAGCTGTTTTTT.

Here the CDR3 DNA reads TGTGCCACCAGCAGAGTTCGAGAGGGAGGCTACACTGAAGCTTTCTTT. Translating gives CATSRVREGGYTEAFF. The chain recombines TRBV15 with TRBJ1-1; D is unclear. This CDR3 region has 16 residues. Trimming took off 1 base at V and 3 bases at J, with 15 bases between the two ends. Germline lookup yields CDR1 LNHNV and CDR2 YYDKDF (reference sequence).

J is TRBJ1-2 and V is TRBV12-3 or TRBV12-4; TRBD1 is a possible D gene (6 bases). This CDR3 comprises 13 residues. Trimming shortened V by 6 bases and J by 8 bases, and 16 bases separated the two germline ends. The DNA of the CDR3 is TGTGCCAGCAGCTCCCCGGGGGGCTGGGGCTACACCTTC. As protein: CASSSPGGWGYTF.

This clonotype appeared a few times. The chain combines TRBV20-1 with TRBJ2-2; possible D gene TRBD2, 5 bases. This CDR3 is built from 15 residues. Looked up from germline, CDR1 is DFQATT and CDR2 is SNEGSKA (reference sequence). The V gene lost 4 bases and the J gene lost 4 bases, with 16 bases spanning the gap. The CDR3 protein is CSAKDYTRTTGELFF. The DNA of the CDR3 is TGCAGTGCTAAAGACTATACTCGTACCACCGGGGAGCTGTTTTTT.

Written as DNA, the CDR3 is TGCAGTGCTAGAGTAAGCCTGGGTAGCAATCAGCCCCAGCATTTT. Encoded protein: CSARVSLGSNQPQHF. This chain connects TRBV20-1 to TRBJ1-5; no firm D call. The CDR3 length is 15 residues. Trimming removed 1 base at V and 0 bases at J, with 10 bases between. Germline V lookup: CDR1 DFQATT, CDR2 SNEGSKA (reference sequence).

This clonotype was found many times. The chain links TRBV4-3 to TRBJ2-7; the match to TRBD1 covers 11 bases. V was pared by 0 bases and J by 6 bases, with 22 bases of the junction left unmatched. Germline CDR1 reads LGHNA; CDR2 reads YSLEER. This CDR3 is built from 21 residues. The CDR3: CASSQDLDCFRPGQGGCEQYF. DNA of the CDR3: TGCGCCAGCAGCCAAGATTTGGATTGCTTCCGCCCGGGACAGGGGGGTTGCGAGCAGTACTTC.